The clone carrying this TCR beta chain was seen just once. The germline V gene encodes CDR1 MNHEY and CDR2 SVGAGI. The CDR3 runs 15 residues. Between the trimmed V and J ends, which lost 2 bases and 0 bases, there was a span of 7 bases. This sample was included in a study of blood T cell repertoires in COVID-19. Whole-study context: Italy, Spain and the United States were the sources of the convalescent and acute COVID-19 samples. PBMCs, B-cell-depleted T cells, or T cells provided the cDNA or gDNA that made up the material.

Recruits, aged about 18 to 90 years, lived in 20 to 30 US areas. The repertoire was sequenced with immunoSEQ multiplex PCR; TCRdb's copy has only in-frame clones and lacks some. Of 380,000 or so clones listed, 88% were seen once; the top ten hold roughly 2%. The origin of this receptor is a woman aged 40 to 50 with acute COVID-19. Material: PBMCs or T cells enriched from blood (not recorded which). The J gene is TRBJ2-2, the V gene TRBV6-5; the D gene is possibly TRBD1 (6 bases). The DNA of the CDR3 is TGTGCCAGCAGTTACGGGACAACGAACACCGGGGAGCTGTTTTTT. This translates into CASSYGTTNTGELFF.